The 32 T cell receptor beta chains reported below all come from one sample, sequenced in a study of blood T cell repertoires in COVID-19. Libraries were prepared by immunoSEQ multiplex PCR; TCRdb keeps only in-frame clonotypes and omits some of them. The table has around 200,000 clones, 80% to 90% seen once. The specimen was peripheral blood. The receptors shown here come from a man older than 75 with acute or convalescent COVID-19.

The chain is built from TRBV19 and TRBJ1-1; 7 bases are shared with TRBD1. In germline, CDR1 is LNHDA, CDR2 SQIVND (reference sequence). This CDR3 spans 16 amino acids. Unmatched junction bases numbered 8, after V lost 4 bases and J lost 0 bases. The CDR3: CASSNSGTVMNTEAFF. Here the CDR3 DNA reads TGTGCCAGTAGTAATTCAGGGACAGTTATGAACACTGAAGCTTTCTTT.

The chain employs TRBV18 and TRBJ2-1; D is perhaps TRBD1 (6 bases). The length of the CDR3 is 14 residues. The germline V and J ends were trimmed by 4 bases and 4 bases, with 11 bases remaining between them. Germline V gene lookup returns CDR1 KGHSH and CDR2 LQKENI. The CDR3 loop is CASSLGQSYNEQFF. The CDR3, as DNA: TGTGCCAGCTCACTTGGACAGAGTTACAATGAGCAGTTCTTC.

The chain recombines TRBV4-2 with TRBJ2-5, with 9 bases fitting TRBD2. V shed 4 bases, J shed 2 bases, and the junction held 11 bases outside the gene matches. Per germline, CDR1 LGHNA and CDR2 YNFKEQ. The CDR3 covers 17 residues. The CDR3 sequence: CASSRELTSGGQETQYF. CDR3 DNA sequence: TGTGCCAGCAGCCGGGAACTGACTAGCGGAGGACAAGAGACCCAGTACTTC.

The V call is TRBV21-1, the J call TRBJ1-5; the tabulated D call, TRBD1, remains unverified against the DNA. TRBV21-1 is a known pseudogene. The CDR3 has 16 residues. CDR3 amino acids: CASSKPRGACNQPQHF. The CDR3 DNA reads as TGTGCCAGCAGCAAACCCAGGGGGGCTTGCAATCAGCCCCAGCATTTT.

CDR3 in DNA: TGTGCCAGCAGCCCGAGCGGGAGGGCCACCGGGGAGCTGTTTTTT. Translated, it gives CASSPSGRATGELFF. V is TRBV6-6 and J is TRBJ2-2; 10 bases line up with TRBD2. Germline assignment: CDR1 MNHNY and CDR2 SVGAGI (reference sequence). V lost 6 bases, J lost 4 bases, and 5 bases stayed unmatched. The CDR3 sequence is 15 residues long.

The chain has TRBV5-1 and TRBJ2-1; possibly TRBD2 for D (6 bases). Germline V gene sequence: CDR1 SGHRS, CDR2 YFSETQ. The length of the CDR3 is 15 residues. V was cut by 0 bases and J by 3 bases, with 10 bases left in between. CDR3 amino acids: CASSLALASYNEQFF. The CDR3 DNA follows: TGCGCCAGCAGCTTGGCTCTAGCGAGCTACAATGAGCAGTTCTTC.

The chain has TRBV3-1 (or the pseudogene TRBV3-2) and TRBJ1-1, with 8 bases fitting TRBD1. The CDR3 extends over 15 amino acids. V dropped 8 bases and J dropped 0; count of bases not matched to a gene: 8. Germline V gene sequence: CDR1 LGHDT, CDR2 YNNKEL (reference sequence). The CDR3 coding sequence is TGTGCCAGCCGCAAGGGGACAGGTCTGAACACTGAAGCTTTCTTT. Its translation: CASRKGTGLNTEAFF.

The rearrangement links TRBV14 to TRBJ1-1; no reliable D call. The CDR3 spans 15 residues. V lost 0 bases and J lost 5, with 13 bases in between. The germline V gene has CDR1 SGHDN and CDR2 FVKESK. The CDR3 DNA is TGTGCCAGCAGCCAAGATGATAGGAGGGTTACTGAAGCTTTCTTT. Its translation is CASSQDDRRVTEAFF. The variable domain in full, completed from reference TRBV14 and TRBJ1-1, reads EAGVTQFPSHSVIEKGQTVTLRCDPISGHDNLYWYRRVMGKEIKFLLHFVKESKQDESGMPNNRFLAERTGGTYSTLKVQPAELEDSGVYFCASSQDDRRVTEAFFGQGTRLTVV.

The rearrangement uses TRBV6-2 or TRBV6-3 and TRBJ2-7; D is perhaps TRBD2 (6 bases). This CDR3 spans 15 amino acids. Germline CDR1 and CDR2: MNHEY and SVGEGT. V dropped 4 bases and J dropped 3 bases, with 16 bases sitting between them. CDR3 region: CASSSPLMRGYEQYV. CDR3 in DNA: TGTGCCAGCAGTTCCCCCTTAATGCGGGGCTACGAGCAGTACGTC.

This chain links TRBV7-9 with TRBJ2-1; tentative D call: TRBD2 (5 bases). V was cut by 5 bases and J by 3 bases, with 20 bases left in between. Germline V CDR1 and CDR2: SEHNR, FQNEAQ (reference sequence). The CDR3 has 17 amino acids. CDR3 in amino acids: CASSPPLVAPLYNEQFF. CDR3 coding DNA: TGTGCCAGCAGCCCCCCCCTGGTAGCGCCTCTCTACAATGAGCAGTTCTTC.

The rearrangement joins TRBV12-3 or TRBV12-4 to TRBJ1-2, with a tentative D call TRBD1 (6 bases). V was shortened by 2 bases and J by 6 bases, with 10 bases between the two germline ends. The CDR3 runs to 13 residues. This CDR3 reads CASSLQGIDGYTF. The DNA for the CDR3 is TGTGCCAGCAGTTTACAGGGGATCGATGGCTACACCTTC.

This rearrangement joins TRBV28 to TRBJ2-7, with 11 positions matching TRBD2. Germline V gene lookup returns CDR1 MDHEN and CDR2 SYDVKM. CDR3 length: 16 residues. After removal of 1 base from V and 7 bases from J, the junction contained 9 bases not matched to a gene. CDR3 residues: CASSLFATSGTGEQYF. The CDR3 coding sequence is TGTGCCAGCAGTTTATTCGCGACTAGCGGGACTGGGGAGCAGTACTTC.

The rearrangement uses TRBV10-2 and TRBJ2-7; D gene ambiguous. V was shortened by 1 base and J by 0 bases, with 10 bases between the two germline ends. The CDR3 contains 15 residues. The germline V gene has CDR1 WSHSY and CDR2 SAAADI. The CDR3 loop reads CASSELGDISYEQYF. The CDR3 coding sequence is TGCGCCAGCAGTGAGTTAGGCGACATCTCCTACGAGCAGTACTTC.

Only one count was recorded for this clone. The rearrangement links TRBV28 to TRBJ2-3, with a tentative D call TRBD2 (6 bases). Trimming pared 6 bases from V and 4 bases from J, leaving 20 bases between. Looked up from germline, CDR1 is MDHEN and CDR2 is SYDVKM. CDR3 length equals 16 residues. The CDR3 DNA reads TGTGCCAGCAGACCCTTCGGGGCGGGAATGCCAGATACGCAGTATTTT. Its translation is CASRPFGAGMPDTQYF.

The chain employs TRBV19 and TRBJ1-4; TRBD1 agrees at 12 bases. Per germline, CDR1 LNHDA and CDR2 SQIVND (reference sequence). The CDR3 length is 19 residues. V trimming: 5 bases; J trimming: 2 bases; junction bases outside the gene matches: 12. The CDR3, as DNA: TGTGCCAGTAGTTCGGGGGACAGGGGGCGCGCGACTACTAATGAAAAACTGTTTTTT. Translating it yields CASSSGDRGRATTNEKLFF.

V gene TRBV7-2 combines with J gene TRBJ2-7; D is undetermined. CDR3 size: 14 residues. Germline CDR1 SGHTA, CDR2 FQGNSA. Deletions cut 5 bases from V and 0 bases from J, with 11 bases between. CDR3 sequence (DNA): TGTGCCAGCAGCCAAACTTCTAACTCCTACGAGCAGTACTTC. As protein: CASSQTSNSYEQYF.

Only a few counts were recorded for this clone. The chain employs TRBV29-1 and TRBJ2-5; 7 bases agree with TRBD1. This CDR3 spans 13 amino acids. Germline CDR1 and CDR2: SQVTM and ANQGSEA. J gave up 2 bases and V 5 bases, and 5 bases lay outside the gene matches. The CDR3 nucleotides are TGCAGCGTTCGGGACAGTTTACAAGAGACCCAGTACTTC. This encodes CSVRDSLQETQYF.

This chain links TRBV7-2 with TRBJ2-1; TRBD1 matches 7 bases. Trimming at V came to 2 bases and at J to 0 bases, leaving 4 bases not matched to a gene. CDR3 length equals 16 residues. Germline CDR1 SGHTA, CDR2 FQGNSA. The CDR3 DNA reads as TGTGCCAGCAGCTTACGACAGGGAAGCTCCTACAATGAGCAGTTCTTC. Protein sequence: CASSLRQGSSYNEQFF.

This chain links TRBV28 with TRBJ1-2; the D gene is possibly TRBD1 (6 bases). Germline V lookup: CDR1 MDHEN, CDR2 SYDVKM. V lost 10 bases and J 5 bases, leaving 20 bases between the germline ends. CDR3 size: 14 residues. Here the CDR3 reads CATIPGAGLYGYTF. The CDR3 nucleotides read TGTGCCACTATTCCAGGGGCCGGCCTATATGGCTACACCTTC.

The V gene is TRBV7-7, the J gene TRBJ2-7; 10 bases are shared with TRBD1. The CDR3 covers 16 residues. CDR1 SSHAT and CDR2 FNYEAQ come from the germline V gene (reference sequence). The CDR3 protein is CASSLFRDRGSYEQYV. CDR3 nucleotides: TGTGCTAGCAGCTTGTTCCGGGACAGGGGATCCTACGAGCAGTACGTC.

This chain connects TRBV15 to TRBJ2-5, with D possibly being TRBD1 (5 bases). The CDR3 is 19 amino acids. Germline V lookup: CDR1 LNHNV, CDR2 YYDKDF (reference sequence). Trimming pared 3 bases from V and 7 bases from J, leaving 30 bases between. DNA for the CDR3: TGTGCCACCAGCAGTGCCTTTCGATGGGGCGGATCAGTTGTGGGGACCCAGTACTTC. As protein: CATSSAFRWGGSVVGTQYF. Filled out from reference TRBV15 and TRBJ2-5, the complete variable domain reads DAMVIQNPRYQVTQFGKPVTLSCSQTLNHNVMYWYQQKSSQAPKLLFHYYDKDFNNEADTPDNFQSRRPNTSFCFLDIRSPGLGDTAMYLCATSSAFRWGGSVVGTQYFGPGTRLLVL.

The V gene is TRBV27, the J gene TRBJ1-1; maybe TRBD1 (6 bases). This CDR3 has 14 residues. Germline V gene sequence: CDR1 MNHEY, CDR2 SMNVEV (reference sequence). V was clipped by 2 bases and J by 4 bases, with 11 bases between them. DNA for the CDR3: TGTGCCAGCAGTTTAAAAGGGGGAGCCACTGAAGCTTTCTTT. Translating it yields CASSLKGGATEAFF.

The CDR3 nucleotides are TGTGCCAGCAGTTCCGGTACAGGGGCTGGGGCCAACGTCCTGACTTTC. Translated, it gives CASSSGTGAGANVLTF. The chain carries TRBV6-5 and TRBJ2-6; 7 bases match TRBD1. The junction had 5 bases not matched to a gene; V was cut back by 4 bases and J by 2 bases. Germline V lookup: CDR1 MNHEY, CDR2 SVGAGI. There are 16 residues in the CDR3.

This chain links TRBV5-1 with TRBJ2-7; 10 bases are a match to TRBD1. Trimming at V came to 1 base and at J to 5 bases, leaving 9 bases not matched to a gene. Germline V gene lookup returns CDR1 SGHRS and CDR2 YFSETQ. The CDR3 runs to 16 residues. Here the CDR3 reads CASSLLPGTGANEQYF. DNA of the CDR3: TGCGCCAGCAGCTTGCTTCCCGGGACAGGGGCTAACGAGCAGTACTTC.

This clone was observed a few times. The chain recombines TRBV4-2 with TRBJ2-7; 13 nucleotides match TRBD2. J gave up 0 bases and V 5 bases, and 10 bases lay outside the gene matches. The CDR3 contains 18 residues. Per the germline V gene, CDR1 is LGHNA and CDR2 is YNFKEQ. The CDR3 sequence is CASSAGLGTSGASYEQYF. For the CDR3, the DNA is TGTGCCAGCAGCGCGGGCCTGGGGACTAGCGGGGCCTCCTACGAGCAGTACTTC.

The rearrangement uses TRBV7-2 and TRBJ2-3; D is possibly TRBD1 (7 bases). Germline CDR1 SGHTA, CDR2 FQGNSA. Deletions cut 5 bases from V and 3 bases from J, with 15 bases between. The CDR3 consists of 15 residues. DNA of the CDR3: TGTGCCAGCAGCCCACAGGGGACTCCGACAGATACGCAGTATTTT. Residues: CASSPQGTPTDTQYF.

In DNA form, the CDR3 reads TGTGCCAGCAGCTTTTTTGGTAGTGAGACCCAGTACTTC. Translated: CASSFFGSETQYF. This rearrangement joins TRBV11-3 to TRBJ2-5; no clear D gene. Trimming stripped 3 bases from V and 5 bases from J, with 10 bases between. CDR1 and CDR2 (germline): SGHNT, YENEEA. This CDR3 is 13 amino acids long. The full variable domain, with the rest looked up from reference TRBV11-3 and TRBJ2-5, is EAGVVQSPRYKIIEKKQPVAFWCNPISGHNTLYWYLQNLGQGPELLIRYENEEAVDDSQLPKDRFSAERLKGVDSTLKIQPAELGDSAVYLCASSFFGSETQYFGPGTRLLVL.

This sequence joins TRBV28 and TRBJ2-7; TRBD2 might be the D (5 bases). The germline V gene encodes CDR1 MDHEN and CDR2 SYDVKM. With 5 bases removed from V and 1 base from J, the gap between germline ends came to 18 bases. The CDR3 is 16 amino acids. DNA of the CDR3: TGTGCCAGCAGTCCAGCCCTTGGGAAGCGGTCCTACGAGCAGTACTTC. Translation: CASSPALGKRSYEQYF.

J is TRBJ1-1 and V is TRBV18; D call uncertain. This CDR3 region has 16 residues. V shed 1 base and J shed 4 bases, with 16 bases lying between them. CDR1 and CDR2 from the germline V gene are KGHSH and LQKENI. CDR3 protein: CASSPRRGEVGTEAFF. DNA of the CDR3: TGTGCCAGCTCACCACGGCGTGGAGAGGTAGGCACTGAAGCTTTCTTT.

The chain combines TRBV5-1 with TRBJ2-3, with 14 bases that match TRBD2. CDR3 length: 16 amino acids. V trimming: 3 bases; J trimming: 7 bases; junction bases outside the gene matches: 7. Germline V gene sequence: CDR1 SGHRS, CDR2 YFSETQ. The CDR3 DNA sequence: TGCGCCAGCAGCTCCTTGACTAGCGGGAGGGCAAATACGCAGTATTTT. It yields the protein CASSSLTSGRANTQYF.

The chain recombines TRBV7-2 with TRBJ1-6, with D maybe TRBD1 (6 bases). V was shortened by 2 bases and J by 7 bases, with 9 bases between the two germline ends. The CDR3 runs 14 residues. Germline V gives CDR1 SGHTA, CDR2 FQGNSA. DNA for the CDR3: TGTGCCAGCAGCTTACAGGGGCGGAATTCACCCCTCCACTTT. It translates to CASSLQGRNSPLHF.

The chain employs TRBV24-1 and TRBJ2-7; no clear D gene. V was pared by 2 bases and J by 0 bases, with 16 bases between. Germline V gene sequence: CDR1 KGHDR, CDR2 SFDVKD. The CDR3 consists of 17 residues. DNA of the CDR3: TGTGCCACCAGTGATTATTTAGGTCAGGATAGCTCCTACGAGCAGTACGTC. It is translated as CATSDYLGQDSSYEQYV.